This T cell receptor beta chain was recovered during a study of cytomegalovirus exposure and HLA in healthy donors. This clone was found a few times. Antigen unknown. V was clipped by 2 bases and J by 7 bases; unmatched bases: 7. Germline V gene sequence: CDR1 SGHTA, CDR2 FQGNSA. The CDR3 is made up of 14 amino acids. General study points: A missense variant in DCLRE1C was later tied to TCR beta V- and J-gene trimming. For most TCR sequences rarity was the rule, although some public TCRs occurred in many donors.

In the PCR, 60 Vbeta and 13 Jbeta primers were used. The method was immunoSEQ multiplex PCR; TCRdb's version includes in-frame clones alone and lacks a portion of them. Altogether 100,000 or so clones are present, 78% being singletons, with the ten largest covering approximately 5.6%. Source material: PBMCs. The sequence was obtained from a male donor in good health and CMV-seronegative. The chain is built from TRBV7-2 and TRBJ1-1; TRBD1 matches at 7 bases. CDR3 DNA sequence: TGTGCCAGCAGCTTATTCCCCCAGGGGGGTGAAGCTTTCTTT. Translating it yields CASSLFPQGGEAFF.